The rows below give T cell receptor beta chains drawn from one sample of a study of Graves' ophthalmopathy and Graves' hyperthyroidism. TCRdb ran MiXCR on the multiplex PCR reads and lists one entry per CDR3 protein. The sample holds about 1.2 million distinct CDR3 sequences, about 40% seen once. The specimen sequenced was peripheral blood or thyroid tissue (not recorded which). The source of these receptors is an adult man with Graves' hyperthyroidism. Each CDR3 is given with its conserved first and last residue. D genes are given only for firm matches. Size is omitted from some rows. Given values are once, few, many or a class for expanded clones.

j_call,v_call,cdr3_length,clone_size,d_call,cdr3_nt,cdr3_aa
TRBJ2-7,TRBV10-3,15,many,-,TGTGCCATCAAGGGGTTTTTCGGATTAAGCTACGAGCAGTACTTC,CAIKGFFGLSYEQYF
TRBJ1-4,TRBV7-8,14,-,-,TGTGCCAGCAGGTCTGGGTATACTAATGAAAAACTGTTTTTT,CASRSGYTNEKLFF
TRBJ2-7,TRBV5-4,12,few,-,TGTGCCAGCGGCTCCGGAGCCTACGAGCAGTACTTC,CASGSGAYEQYF
TRBJ2-6,TRBV29-1,18,many,TRBD2,TGCAGCGTTGACGGTCTAGCGGAAAAGAGTTCTGGGGCCAACGTCCTGACTTTC,CSVDGLAEKSSGANVLTF
TRBJ1-2,TRBV29-1,11,-,-,TGCAGCTTGGCGACAGGCTATGGCTACACCTTC,CSLATGYGYTF
TRBJ2-2,TRBV6-6,16,-,-,TGTGCCAGCAGTTACTATATCAGGATGGGCACCGGGGAGCTGTTTTTT,CASSYYIRMGTGELFF
TRBJ1-2,TRBV6-9,15,-,-,TGTGCCAGCAGAGTCGATAGGCAGGGCTTTTATGTCAACACCTTC,CASRVDRQGFYVNTF
TRBJ1-1,TRBV5-1,13,few,-,TGCGCCAGCAGCTGGAATTTAAACACTGAAGCTTTCTTT,CASSWNLNTEAFF
TRBJ2-5,TRBV11-2,16,-,TRBD2,TGTGCCAGCACTTTTGTTAGCGGGAGTGTCGCGGAGACCCAGTACTTC,CASTFVSGSVAETQYF
TRBJ2-7,TRBV11-2,14,many,-,TGTGCCAGCAGTCGGGGGGCGCTCAGAAGCGAGCAGTACTTC,CASSRGALRSEQYF
TRBJ2-3,TRBV10-3,13,-,TRBD2,TGTGCCATCAAGACTAGCGGGGAGAATGAGCAGTATTTT,CAIKTSGENEQYF
TRBJ2-7,TRBV27,15,-,TRBD1,TGTGCCAGCAGTTTATCGGGACAGGGTAGTCACGAGCAGTACTTC,CASSLSGQGSHEQYF
TRBJ1-2,TRBV25-1,16,many,-,TGTGCCAGCAGTGAATCTGGCAGCCCTTCTAACTATGGCTACACCTTC,CASSESGSPSNYGYTF
TRBJ2-2,TRBV7-2,15,many,TRBD2,TGTGCCAGCAGCTTGCGACTAGCGTCCACCGGGGAGCTGTTTTTT,CASSLRLASTGELFF
TRBJ1-1,TRBV19,14,-,TRBD1,TGTGCCAGTAGTCGACAGGGTTCTCTCCGGGAAGCTTTCTTT,CASSRQGSLREAFF
TRBJ2-7,TRBV7-9,14,many,-,TGTGCCAGCAGCTCGAATGAGGACCGCTACGAGCAGTACTTC,CASSSNEDRYEQYF
TRBJ1-1,TRBV6-1,16,few,-,TGTGCCAGCAGTGAAGCGCACTGGCACAAGAACACTGAAGCTTTCTTT,CASSEAHWHKNTEAFF
TRBJ1-6,TRBV19,17,-,TRBD1,TGTGCCAGCGCTCCGGGACAGAAGAGCTCCTATAATTCACCCCTCCACTTT,CASAPGQKSSYNSPLHF
TRBJ1-6,TRBV9,13,many,-,TGTGCCAGCAGCTTCAGGGATCCTTCACCCCTCCACTTT,CASSFRDPSPLHF
TRBJ2-7,TRBV20-1,14,many,TRBD1,TGCAGTGCTAGTCGGACAGGGGAGGCCTACGAGCAGTACTTC,CSASRTGEAYEQYF
TRBJ2-7,TRBV5-1,15,-,-,TGCGCCAGCAGCTACCGAGGGCTTGCATCGGCCGAGCAGTACTTC,CASSYRGLASAEQYF
TRBJ2-7,TRBV7-2,15,many,TRBD1,TGTGCCAGCAGCTTTAGTCGGGACAGCACCTACGAGCAGTACTTC,CASSFSRDSTYEQYF
TRBJ1-1,TRBV11-2,15,many,TRBD1,TGTGCCAGCAGCATCACAGGGGGCGCGGGAACTGAAGCTTTCTTT,CASSITGGAGTEAFF
TRBJ2-7,TRBV5-6,13,-,-,TGTGCCAGCACCTCTTGGGGGGTCTACGAGCAGTACTTC,CASTSWGVYEQYF
TRBJ2-3,TRBV11-2,13,-,-,TGTGCCAGCAGCTTAGAACGAACAGATACGCAGTATTTT,CASSLERTDTQYF
TRBJ1-5,TRBV9,15,-,-,TGTGCCAGCAGTTACTCCGAGAGGGGGAATCAGCCCCAGCATTTT,CASSYSERGNQPQHF
TRBJ2-2,TRBV19,14,many,-,TGTGCCAGTACCGTGGGGGTGTTCGCCGGGGAGCTGTTTTTT,CASTVGVFAGELFF
TRBJ2-7,TRBV14,12,many,-,TGTGCCAGCAGCCAAGGACCTGGTGCGCAGTACTTC,CASSQGPGAQYF